This T cell receptor (beta chain) was obtained from a study of T cells after yellow fever vaccination. TCRdb reprocessed the 5' RACE reads with MiXCR, giving one entry per CDR3 protein. Of under 550,000 distinct CDR3 sequences listed, 20% to 25% are singletons. CDR1 is LGHNA, CDR2 YNFKEQ, per germline. The CDR3 has 18 amino acids. Trimming removed 4 bases from V and 5 bases from J; junction bases left unmatched: 10. The material was PBMCs, obtained roughly 23 days after the first yellow fever vaccination. This receptor was obtained from a man younger than 30 who received the YFV17D yellow fever vaccine. The J gene is TRBJ2-5, the V gene TRBV4-2, with 16 bases that match TRBD2. CDR3 residues: CASSPPAGTSGGAETQYF. The DNA for the CDR3 is TGTGCCAGCAGCCCACCGGCGGGGACTAGCGGGGGGGCTGAGACCCAGTACTTC.